This is a list of T cell receptor beta chains from one sample in a study of T-cell reconstitution after alpha-beta-depleted transplantation in children. Using its own MiXCR run on the PCR reads, TCRdb lists one record per CDR3 protein. Found here are 250,000 to 350,000 distinct CDR3 sequences, approximately 9.8% of them singletons; the top ten hold about 9.5%. Sample: PBMCs from the stem cell graft donor, taken from the stem cell graft. The receptor set was obtained from a human donor who donated a stem cell graft to a child with SCID. Both conserved end residues are part of each CDR3. D genes are given only for firm matches.

v_gene | d_gene | CDR3aa
TRBV7-9 | NA | CASSPTASTDTQYF
TRBV6-4 | NA | CASSETASGANVLTF
TRBV2 | NA | CASSERSAGGTGELFF
TRBV20-1 | NA | CSARDLGVGAQYF
TRBV4-2 | TRBD2 | CASSQEWTSEDTQYF
TRBV5-5 | NA | CASSLAGVPNTEAFF
TRBV4-2 | TRBD2 | CASSQDDGGAYNEQFF
TRBV5-1 | NA | CASSRTTALQETQYF
TRBV20-1 | NA | CSAREGPFTGFDQPQHF
TRBV12-3/TRBV12-4 | NA | CASSWGGATEAFF
TRBV7-2 | NA | CASSLGYNSYEQYF
TRBV7-9 | NA | CASNPEATGRYGYTF
TRBV7-9 | TRBD2 | CASSLSGGPTYNEQFF
TRBV12-3/TRBV12-4 | NA | CASSLRLDTEAFF
TRBV2 | NA | CATTPAYNSPLHF
TRBV28 | TRBD2 | CASSSPWTSGGPLQETQYF
TRBV29-1 | TRBD1 | CSSRDRGDRETQYF
TRBV20-1 | TRBD2 | CSAMTSAPETQYF
TRBV4-1 | TRBD2 | CASSLGLAGPSSYEQYF
TRBV20-1 | NA | CSASLGENTQYF
TRBV7-8 | TRBD2 | CASSAAPGLAGASTDTQYF
TRBV7-3 | TRBD2 | CASSSGLAGGYEQFF
TRBV5-6 | TRBD1 | CASSGTGLYNEQFF
TRBV29-1 | TRBD1 | CSVDRTGDSYGYTF
TRBV4-1 | NA | CASSQDFAESDQYF
TRBV29-1 | NA | CSVPGASGNTIYF
TRBV7-9 | NA | CASSSLGLGTSYEQYF
TRBV20-1 | NA | CSASNAQDYNEQFF
TRBV6-2/TRBV6-3 | TRBD2 | CASSLDGLAGTDTQYF
TRBV3-1 | TRBD2 | CASSQRLAGGTGELFF
TRBV11-1 | TRBD2 | CASSPRITAGGNYNEQFF